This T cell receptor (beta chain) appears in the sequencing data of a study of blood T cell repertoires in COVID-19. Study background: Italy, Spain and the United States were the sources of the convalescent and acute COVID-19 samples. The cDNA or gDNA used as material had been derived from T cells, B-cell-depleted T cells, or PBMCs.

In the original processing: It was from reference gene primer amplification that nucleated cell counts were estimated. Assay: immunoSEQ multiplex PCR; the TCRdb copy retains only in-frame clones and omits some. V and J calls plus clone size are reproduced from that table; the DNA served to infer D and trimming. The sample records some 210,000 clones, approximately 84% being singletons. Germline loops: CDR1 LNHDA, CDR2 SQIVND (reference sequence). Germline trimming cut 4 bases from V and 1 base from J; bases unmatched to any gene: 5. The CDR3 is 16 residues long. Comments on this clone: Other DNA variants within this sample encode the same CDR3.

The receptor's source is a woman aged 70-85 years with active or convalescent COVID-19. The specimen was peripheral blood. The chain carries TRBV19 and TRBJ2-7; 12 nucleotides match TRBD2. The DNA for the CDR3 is TGTGCCAGTAGTACTCTAGGACTAGCGGGGTCCTACGAGCAGTACTTC. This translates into CASSTLGLAGSYEQYF.